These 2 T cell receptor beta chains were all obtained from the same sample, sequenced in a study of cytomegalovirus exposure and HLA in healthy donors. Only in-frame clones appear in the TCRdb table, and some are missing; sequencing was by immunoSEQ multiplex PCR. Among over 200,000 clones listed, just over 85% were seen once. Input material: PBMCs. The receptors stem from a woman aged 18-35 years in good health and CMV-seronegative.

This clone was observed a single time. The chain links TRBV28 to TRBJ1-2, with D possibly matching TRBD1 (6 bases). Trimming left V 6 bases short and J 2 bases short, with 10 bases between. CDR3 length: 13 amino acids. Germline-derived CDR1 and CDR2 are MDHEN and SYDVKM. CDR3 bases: TGTGCCAGCAGGCTCACAGGGAACTATGGCTACACCTTC. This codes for CASRLTGNYGYTF.

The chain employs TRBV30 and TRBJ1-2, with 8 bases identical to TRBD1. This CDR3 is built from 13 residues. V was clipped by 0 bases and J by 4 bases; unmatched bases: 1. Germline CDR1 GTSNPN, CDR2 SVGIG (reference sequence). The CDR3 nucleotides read TGTGCCTGGAGTGTACAGGGGGGCTATGGCTACACCTTC. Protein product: CAWSVQGGYGYTF.